What follows are 6 T cell receptor beta chains derived from one specimen sequenced in a study of PD-L1 blockade in urothelial cancer. Sequencing used immunoSEQ multiplex PCR; TCRdb keeps in-frame clones, though not all of them. The sample yields 90,000 or so clones, 89% seen once. The time point is: pretreatment peripheral blood. The material sequenced was PBMCs, taken around atezolizumab (anti-PD-L1) treatment. Receptors were obtained from an elderly woman with urothelial cancer.

This rearrangement joins TRBV6-1 to TRBJ2-7, with 9 bases that match TRBD1. Germline CDR1 MNHNS, CDR2 SASEGT. Trimming took 6 bases from V and 0 from J; bases not matched to a gene: 6. The CDR3 length is 15 residues. The CDR3 protein is CASRKPGQGSYEQYF. The CDR3 DNA is TGTGCCAGCAGGAAACCGGGACAGGGCTCCTACGAGCAGTACTTC.

The chain links TRBV19 to TRBJ2-7; tentative D call: TRBD2 (5 bases). The CDR3 is 14 residues long. Deletions cut 3 bases from V and 0 bases from J, with 9 bases between. Germline assignment: CDR1 LNHDA and CDR2 SQIVND (reference sequence). The CDR3 is CASSIRSGSYEQYF. The CDR3, as DNA: TGTGCCAGTAGTATTAGGAGCGGCTCCTACGAGCAGTACTTC.

The rearrangement links TRBV9 to TRBJ2-1; the D gene is possibly TRBD2 (6 bases). CDR3 size: 14 residues. V lost 3 bases and J 3 bases, leaving 10 bases between the germline ends. Germline V gene lookup returns CDR1 SGDLS and CDR2 YYNGEE. CDR3 sequence reads: CASSGGTRYNEQFF. The CDR3 bases are TGTGCCAGCAGCGGCGGGACTCGCTACAATGAGCAGTTCTTC.

In this sample, this clone turned up a few times. The chain employs TRBV11-2 and TRBJ2-1, with 14 bases identical to TRBD2. The germline CDR1 and CDR2 sequences are SGHAT and FQNNGV. V lost 4 bases and J lost 4; bases outside the gene matches: 9. The CDR3 has 18 amino acids. CDR3 DNA: TGTGCCAGCAGCTCTACTCTTAGGACTAGCGGGAGGTACAATGAGCAGTTCTTC. Its translation is CASSSTLRTSGRYNEQFF.

The rearrangement links TRBV19 to TRBJ2-7; 10 bases align to TRBD1. Germline values: CDR1 LNHDA, CDR2 SQIVND (reference sequence). V lost 1 base, J lost 3 bases, and 6 bases stayed unmatched. The CDR3 spans 16 residues. The CDR3 is CASSIAGTGVVYEQYF. The CDR3 DNA reads as TGTGCCAGTAGTATAGCCGGGACAGGGGTCGTCTACGAGCAGTACTTC.

The rearrangement joins TRBV2 to TRBJ1-5; D gene unclear. Trimming cost V 3 bases and J 9 bases, with 6 bases left between them. The CDR3 spans 11 residues. The germline gives CDR1 SNHLY, CDR2 FYNNEI. The CDR3 protein is CASSDRGPQHF. The CDR3 region has the DNA TGTGCCAGCAGTGACCGAGGGCCCCAGCATTTT.